This T cell receptor (beta chain) was recorded in a study of cytomegalovirus exposure and HLA in healthy donors. Clones were read by immunoSEQ multiplex PCR, and TCRdb kept only the in-frame ones, dropping some. There are approximately 120,000 clones in the sample; around 94% occur only once, and approximately 1.2% lies in the top ten. The donors formed part of the roughly 120-subject validation cohort, distinct from the roughly 730-subject first cohort. This clone was seen more than once but under ten times. Its specificity is unknown. CDR3 length equals 15 residues. Findings and limits, study-wide: Reports described diagnosis of cytomegalovirus status by the classifier as highly specific and sensitive. The study put under 200 TCR beta chains on its list as cytomegalovirus-associated. There were some public TCRs occurring in many donors, but most TCR sequences were rare.

The material sequenced was PBMCs. This sequence originates from a woman younger than 35 in good health and CMV-seronegative. The chain employs TRBV12-1 and TRBJ2-7; the table's D call TRBD1 went unverified against the DNA. TRBV12-1 is listed as a pseudogene. CDR3 in amino acids: CASSFRWAYVYEQYF. The CDR3 DNA reads TGTGCCAGCAGCTTCAGGTGGGCATACGTCTACGAGCAGTACTTC.